This T cell receptor beta chain was identified in a study of shared T cell receptors in the human thymus. V lost 0 bases, J lost 0 bases, and 18 bases lay in between. Germline CDR1 reads SGHAT; CDR2 reads FQNNGV. The CDR3 spans 18 residues. This clone was found a few times. Method: immunoSEQ multiplex PCR; TCRdb's copy keeps in-frame clones and lacks some. The top ten clones hold about 0.0094% of a sample with more than 550,000 clones, roughly 86% of them seen once. These sequences were also reported in another study, on human thymus T cells. That study reports: Corrective heart surgery yielded the resections from which the thymus tissue came. Across thymic and blood repertoires, the usage of V and J genes appeared to be biased.

The gene calls are TRBV11-2 and TRBJ2-7, with D possibly matching TRBD2 (6 bases). This sequence was found in a boy younger than two with a congenital heart defect. Sequenced input: thymocytes. CDR3 sequence: CASSLDQLAGRSSYEQYF. The CDR3 DNA is TGTGCCAGCAGCTTAGATCAATTAGCAGGGAGGAGCTCCTACGAGCAGTACTTC.